Sequencing of this T cell receptor beta chain was carried out in a study of blood T cell repertoires in COVID-19 (dated by TCRdb to about 2020). Background on the whole study: Samples from collaborators originated in the United States, Italy and Spain and spanned both the acute and convalescent phases of COVID-19. Subjects who had been exposed to COVID-19, were actively infected with it, or had recovered from it provided the deeply sampled blood TCRbeta repertoires that made up the dataset. Nearly every sample came with metadata listing a de-identified subject ID, COVID-19 status, age in years and sex. The repertoires were released in a freely available public database meant as a resource for research on the immune response to SARS-CoV-2. Where available, HLA class I and class II types were obtained from metadata supplied by the sample provider rather than from assay-based typing. The samples were drawn from the first 160 participants of the ongoing ImmuneRACE study and from some 1,300 subjects provided by 6 global collaborators. The prospective study material was composed of cDNA or gDNA derived from T cells, B-cell-depleted T cells, or PBMCs. What the work shows at the level of the full study, not this receptor alone: The quantity of clinical and demographic metadata differed by source and by participant and was supplied without curation.

The collaborating institutions used their own protocols to collect whole blood in K2EDTA tubes. Collaborator samples were shipped for TCRbeta analysis as frozen whole blood, isolated PBMCs, or DNA extracted from either sample type. TCRbeta CDR3 regions were amplified from genomic DNA by means of the immunoSEQ Assay, a bias-controlled multiplex PCR. In the original analysis: Within the assay, amplification of reference gene primers was used to estimate how many nucleated cells each sample contained. To quantify the absolute abundance of each unique TCRbeta CDR3 rearrangement, sequence reads were collapsed and filtered. For each sample, productive Simpson clonality was calculated by taking the square root of Simpson's diversity index across productive rearrangements. The table comes from immuneACCESS by way of TCRdb, which keeps in-frame sequences with V and J called. Part of the clones is missing from these tables; in studies checked, under half for an unresolved V gene and the rest for unknown reasons. V, J and clone size were drawn from that table, and D and trimming were deduced from the DNA. A total of around 250,000 clones appear in this sample, around four fifths of them only once. In total, the top ten clones hold roughly 8.6% of the sample.

V is pared back by 5 bases and J by 10 bases, with 9 bases lying between the germline termini. Taken from cysteine to phenylalanine, the CDR3 has 12 residues. This entry keeps only the CDR3 DNA: 36 bases, framed from base 1. Details on this clone: Its antigen is still unknown. It has no much larger one-base neighbor in the sample; base qualities were not kept.

The TCR sequence derives from a man in his forties or fifties with active or convalescent COVID-19. The chain couples TRBV12-3 or TRBV12-4 to TRBJ1-6; there is no confident call for the D gene. Material: peripheral blood. The DNA reads TGTGCCAGCAGTCGGGTGTACTCACCCCTCCACTTT. Its translation is CASSRVYSPLHF.